This T cell receptor (beta chain) was sequenced during a study of blood T cell repertoires in COVID-19. For the study at large: Samples of COVID-19 (acute and convalescent) were obtained from the United States, Italy and Spain.

Libraries were prepared by immunoSEQ multiplex PCR; TCRdb keeps only in-frame clonotypes and omits some of them. The sample consists of 130,000 or so clones, about four fifths of them appearing once. The V segment lost 3 bases and the J segment 4 bases; nucleotides outside the gene matches: 13. The CDR3 sequence is 19 residues long. The germline V gene encodes CDR1 KGHSH and CDR2 LQKENI. Sequences were obtained from peripheral blood. This clonotype was sampled from a man aged 55 to 70 with active or convalescent COVID-19. The rearrangement uses TRBV18 and TRBJ2-2; TRBD1 agrees at 11 bases. The chain's CDR3 is CASSPPGTGGISPTGELFF. CDR3 bases: TGTGCCAGCTCACCTCCCGGGACAGGGGGGATCTCACCCACCGGGGAGCTGTTTTTT.